The rows below give T cell receptor beta chains drawn from one sample of a study of T cells in severe cutaneous drug reactions. TCRdb reprocessed the multiplex PCR reads and stores each CDR3 protein as one record, lacking DNA. The table for this sample gives around 1,000 distinct CDR3 sequences. The sequenced sample was PBMCs. These receptors were collected from a human donor with Stevens-Johnson syndrome, a severe cutaneous drug reaction. Both conserved end residues are part of each CDR3. Expanded clones get a size class; other rows say once, few or many, or leave the size out.

TRBV30	TRBJ2-5	.	CASSPDVRQETQYF
TRBV29-1	TRBJ1-1	.	CSARTGSFTEAFF
TRBV4-3	TRBJ1-1	medium-sized	CASLQGVNTEAFF
TRBV25-1	TRBJ1-1	medium-sized	CASSTGGSMNTEAFF
TRBV28	TRBJ2-7	medium-sized	CASSLPTGPPYEQYF
TRBV12-3/TRBV12-4	TRBJ2-7	medium-sized	CASSFFGVGNYEQYF
TRBV12-3/TRBV12-4	TRBJ2-7	medium-sized	CASSLAGGSPEQYF
TRBV10-3	TRBJ1-6	.	CASTGGFSSPLHF
TRBV11-1	TRBJ2-3	medium-sized	CASSPQAHDTQYF
TRBV12-5	TRBJ2-1	.	CASGLATMDNEQFF
TRBV30	TRBJ2-3	.	CAWSVGLAGADTQYF
TRBV10-3	TRBJ2-7	medium-sized	CATAQEEQYSYEQYF
TRBV3-1	TRBJ1-5	large	CARAFNQPQHF
TRBV28	TRBJ2-1	large	CASIQGSSYNEQFF